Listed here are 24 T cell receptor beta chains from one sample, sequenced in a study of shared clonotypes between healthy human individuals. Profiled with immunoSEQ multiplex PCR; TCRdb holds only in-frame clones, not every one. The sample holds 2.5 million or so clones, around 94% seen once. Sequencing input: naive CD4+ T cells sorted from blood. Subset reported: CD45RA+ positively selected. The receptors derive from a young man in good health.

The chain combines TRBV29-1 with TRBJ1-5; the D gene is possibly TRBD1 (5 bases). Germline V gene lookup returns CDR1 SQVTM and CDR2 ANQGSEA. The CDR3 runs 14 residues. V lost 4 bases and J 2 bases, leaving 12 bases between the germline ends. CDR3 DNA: TGCAGCGTTGTCCTGGGGCAGGGCAATCAGCCCCAGCATTTT. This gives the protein CSVVLGQGNQPQHF.

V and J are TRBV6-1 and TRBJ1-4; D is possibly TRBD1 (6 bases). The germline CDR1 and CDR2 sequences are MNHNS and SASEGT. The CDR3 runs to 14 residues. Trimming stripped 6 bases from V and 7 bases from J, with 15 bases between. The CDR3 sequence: CASREGGVVEKLFF. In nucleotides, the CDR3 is TGTGCCAGCAGGGAGGGGGGTGTTGTTGAAAAACTGTTTTTT.

CDR3 sequence: CASSQDRGTHYEQYF. The CDR3 DNA follows: TGTGCCAGCAGCCAAGACAGGGGGACGCACTACGAGCAGTACTTC. The chain employs TRBV7-9 and TRBJ2-7; 9 nucleotides match TRBD1. Looked up from germline, CDR1 is SEHNR and CDR2 is FQNEAQ (reference sequence). This CDR3 region has 15 residues. The V gene end was trimmed by 5 bases and the J gene end by 3 bases; junction bases not matched to a gene: 8.

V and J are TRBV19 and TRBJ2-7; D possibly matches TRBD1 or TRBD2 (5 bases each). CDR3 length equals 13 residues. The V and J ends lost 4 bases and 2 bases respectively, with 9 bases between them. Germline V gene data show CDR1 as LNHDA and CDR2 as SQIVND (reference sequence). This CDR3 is CASSRDPAYEQYF. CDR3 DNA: TGTGCCAGTAGTAGGGACCCCGCCTACGAGCAGTACTTC.

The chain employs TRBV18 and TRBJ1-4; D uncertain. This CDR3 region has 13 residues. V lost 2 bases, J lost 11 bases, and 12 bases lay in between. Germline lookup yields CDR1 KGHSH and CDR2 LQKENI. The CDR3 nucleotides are TGTGCCAGCTCACCAGGGCACGGCCCCAAACTGTTTTTT. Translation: CASSPGHGPKLFF. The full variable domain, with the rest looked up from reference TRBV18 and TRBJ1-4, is NAGVMQNPRHLVRRRGQEARLRCSPMKGHSHVYWYRQLPEEGLKFMVYLQKENIIDESGMPKERFSAEFPKEGPSILRIQQVVRGDSAAYFCASSPGHGPKLFFGSGTQLSVL.

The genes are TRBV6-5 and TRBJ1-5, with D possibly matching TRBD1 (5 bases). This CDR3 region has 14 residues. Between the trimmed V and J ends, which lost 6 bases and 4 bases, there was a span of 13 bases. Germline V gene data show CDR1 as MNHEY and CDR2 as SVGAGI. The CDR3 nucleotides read TGTGCCAGCAGCCCCACAGGACCTAATCAGCCCCAGCATTTT. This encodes CASSPTGPNQPQHF.

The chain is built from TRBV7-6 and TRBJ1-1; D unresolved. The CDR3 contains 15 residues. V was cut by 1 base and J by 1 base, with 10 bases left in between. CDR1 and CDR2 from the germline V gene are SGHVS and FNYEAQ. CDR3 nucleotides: TGTGCCAGCAGCTTAGAAGGGTTATCGAACACTGAAGCTTTCTTT. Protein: CASSLEGLSNTEAFF.

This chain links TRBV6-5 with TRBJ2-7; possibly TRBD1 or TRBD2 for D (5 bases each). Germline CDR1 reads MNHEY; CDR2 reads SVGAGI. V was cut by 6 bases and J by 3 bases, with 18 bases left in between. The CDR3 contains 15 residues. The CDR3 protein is CASSNRLGPYYEQYF. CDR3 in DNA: TGTGCCAGCAGCAATAGGTTGGGACCCTACTACGAGCAGTACTTC.

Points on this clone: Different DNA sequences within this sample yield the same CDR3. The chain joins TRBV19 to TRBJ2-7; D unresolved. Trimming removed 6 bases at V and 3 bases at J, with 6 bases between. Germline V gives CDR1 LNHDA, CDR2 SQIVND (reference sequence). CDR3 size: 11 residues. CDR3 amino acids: CASSTDYEQYF. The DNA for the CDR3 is TGTGCCAGTAGCACGGACTACGAGCAGTACTTC. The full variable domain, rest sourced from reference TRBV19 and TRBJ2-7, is DGGITQSPKYLFRKEGQNVTLSCEQNLNHDAMYWYRQDPGQGLRLIYYSQIVNDFQKGDIAEGYSVSREKKESFPLTVTSAQKNPTAFYLCASSTDYEQYFGPGTRLTVT.

The CDR3 sequence: CASRFVGQGGTEAFF. The CDR3 DNA sequence: TGTGCCAGCAGATTCGTCGGACAGGGTGGGACTGAAGCTTTCTTT. The chain carries TRBV7-2 and TRBJ1-1; 8 bases are shared with TRBD1. Germline CDR1 SGHTA, CDR2 FQGNSA. Germline trimming cut 6 bases from V and 5 bases from J; bases unmatched to any gene: 11. The CDR3 consists of 15 residues.

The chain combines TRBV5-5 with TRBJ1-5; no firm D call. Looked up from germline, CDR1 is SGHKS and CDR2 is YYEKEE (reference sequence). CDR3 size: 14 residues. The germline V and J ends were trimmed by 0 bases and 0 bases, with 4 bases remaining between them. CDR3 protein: CASSLDYSNQPQHF. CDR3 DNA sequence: TGTGCCAGCAGCTTGGATTATAGCAATCAGCCCCAGCATTTT.

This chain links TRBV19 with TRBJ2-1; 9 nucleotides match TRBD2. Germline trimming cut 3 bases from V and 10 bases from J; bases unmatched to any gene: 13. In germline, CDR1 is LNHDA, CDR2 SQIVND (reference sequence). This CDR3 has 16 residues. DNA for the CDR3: TGTGCCAGTAGTATGGATATTAGCGGGAGAACGGTGGAGCAGTTCTTC. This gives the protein CASSMDISGRTVEQFF.

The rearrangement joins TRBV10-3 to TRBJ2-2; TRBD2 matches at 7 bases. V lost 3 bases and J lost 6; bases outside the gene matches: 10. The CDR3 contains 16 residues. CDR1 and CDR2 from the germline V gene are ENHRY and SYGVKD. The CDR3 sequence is CAISDPGREGSGELFF. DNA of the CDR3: TGTGCCATCAGTGACCCAGGGAGGGAGGGGTCCGGGGAGCTGTTTTTT.

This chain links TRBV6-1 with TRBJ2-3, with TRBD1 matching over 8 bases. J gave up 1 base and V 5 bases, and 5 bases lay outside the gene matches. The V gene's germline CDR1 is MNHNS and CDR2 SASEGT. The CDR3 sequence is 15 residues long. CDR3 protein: CASSWTGSGTDTQYF. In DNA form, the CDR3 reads TGTGCCAGCAGTTGGACAGGGTCAGGCACAGATACGCAGTATTTT.

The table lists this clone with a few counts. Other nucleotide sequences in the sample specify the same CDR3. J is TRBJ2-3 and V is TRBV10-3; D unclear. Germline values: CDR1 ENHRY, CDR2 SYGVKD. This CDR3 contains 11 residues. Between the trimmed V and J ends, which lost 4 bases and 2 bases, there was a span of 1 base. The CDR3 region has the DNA TGTGCCATCAGTGCCACAGATACGCAGTATTTT. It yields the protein CAISATDTQYF.

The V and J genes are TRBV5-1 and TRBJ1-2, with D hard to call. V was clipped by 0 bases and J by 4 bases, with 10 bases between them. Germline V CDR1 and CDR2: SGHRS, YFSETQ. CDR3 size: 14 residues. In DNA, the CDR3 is TGCGCCAGCAGCTTGGATTGGGAAGGCTATGGCTACACCTTC. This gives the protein CASSLDWEGYGYTF. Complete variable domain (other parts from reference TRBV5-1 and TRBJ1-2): KAGVTQTPRYLIKTRGQQVTLSCSPISGHRSVSWYQQTPGQGLQFLFEYFSETQRNKGNFPGRFSGRQFSNSRSEMNVSTLELGDSALYLCASSLDWEGYGYTFGSGTRLTVV.

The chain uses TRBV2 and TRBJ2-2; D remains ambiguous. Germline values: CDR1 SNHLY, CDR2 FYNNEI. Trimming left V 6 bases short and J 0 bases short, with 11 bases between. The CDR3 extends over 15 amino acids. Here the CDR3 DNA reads TGTGCCAGCAGCGACACAGCGACGAACACCGGGGAGCTGTTTTTT. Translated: CASSDTATNTGELFF.

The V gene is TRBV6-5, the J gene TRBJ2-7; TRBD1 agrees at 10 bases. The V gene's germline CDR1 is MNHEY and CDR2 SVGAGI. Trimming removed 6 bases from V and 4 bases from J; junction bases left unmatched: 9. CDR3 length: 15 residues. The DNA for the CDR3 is TGTGCCAGCAGCTTAGCCGGGACAGGGGTTTACGAGCAGTACTTC. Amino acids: CASSLAGTGVYEQYF.

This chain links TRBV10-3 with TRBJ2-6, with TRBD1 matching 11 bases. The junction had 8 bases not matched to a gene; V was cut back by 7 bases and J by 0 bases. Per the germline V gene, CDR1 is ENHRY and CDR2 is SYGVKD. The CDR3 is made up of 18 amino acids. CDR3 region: CAITGTGGRSSGANVLTF. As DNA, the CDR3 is TGTGCCATCACCGGGACAGGGGGAAGGAGCTCTGGGGCCAACGTCCTGACTTTC.

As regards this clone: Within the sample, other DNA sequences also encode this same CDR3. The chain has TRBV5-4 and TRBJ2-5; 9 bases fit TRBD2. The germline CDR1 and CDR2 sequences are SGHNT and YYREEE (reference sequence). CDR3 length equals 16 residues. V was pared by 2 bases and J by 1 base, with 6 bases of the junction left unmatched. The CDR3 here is CASSLGRGGSQETQYF. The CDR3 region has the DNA TGTGCCAGCAGCTTAGGGCGGGGGGGAAGCCAAGAGACCCAGTACTTC.

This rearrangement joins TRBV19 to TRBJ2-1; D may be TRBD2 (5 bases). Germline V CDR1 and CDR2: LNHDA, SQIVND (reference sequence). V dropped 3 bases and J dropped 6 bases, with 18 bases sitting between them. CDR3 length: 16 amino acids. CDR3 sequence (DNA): TGTGCCAGTAGTATCGTTGCACTAGAGGCTTTCAATGAGCAGTTCTTC. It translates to CASSIVALEAFNEQFF. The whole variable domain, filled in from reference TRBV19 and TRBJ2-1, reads DGGITQSPKYLFRKEGQNVTLSCEQNLNHDAMYWYRQDPGQGLRLIYYSQIVNDFQKGDIAEGYSVSREKKESFPLTVTSAQKNPTAFYLCASSIVALEAFNEQFFGPGTRLTVL.

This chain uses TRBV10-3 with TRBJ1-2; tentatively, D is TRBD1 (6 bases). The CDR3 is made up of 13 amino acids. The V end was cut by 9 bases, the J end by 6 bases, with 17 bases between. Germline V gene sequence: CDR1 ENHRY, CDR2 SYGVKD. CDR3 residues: CAITDSLTDGYTF. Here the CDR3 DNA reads TGTGCCATTACGGACAGTCTTACCGATGGCTACACCTTC.

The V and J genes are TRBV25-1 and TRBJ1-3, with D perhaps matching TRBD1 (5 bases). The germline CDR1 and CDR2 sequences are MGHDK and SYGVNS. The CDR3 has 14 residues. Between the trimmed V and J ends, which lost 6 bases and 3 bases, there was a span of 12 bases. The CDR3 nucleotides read TGTGCCAGCAGCCCGGGGGGACTTGGAAACACCATATATTTT. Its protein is CASSPGGLGNTIYF.

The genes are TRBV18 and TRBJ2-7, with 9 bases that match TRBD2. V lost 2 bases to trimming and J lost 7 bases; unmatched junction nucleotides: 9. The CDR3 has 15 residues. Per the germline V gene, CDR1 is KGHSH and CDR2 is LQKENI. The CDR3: CASSPRVAGAGEQYF. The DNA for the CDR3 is TGTGCCAGCTCACCAAGGGTAGCGGGGGCAGGTGAGCAGTACTTC.